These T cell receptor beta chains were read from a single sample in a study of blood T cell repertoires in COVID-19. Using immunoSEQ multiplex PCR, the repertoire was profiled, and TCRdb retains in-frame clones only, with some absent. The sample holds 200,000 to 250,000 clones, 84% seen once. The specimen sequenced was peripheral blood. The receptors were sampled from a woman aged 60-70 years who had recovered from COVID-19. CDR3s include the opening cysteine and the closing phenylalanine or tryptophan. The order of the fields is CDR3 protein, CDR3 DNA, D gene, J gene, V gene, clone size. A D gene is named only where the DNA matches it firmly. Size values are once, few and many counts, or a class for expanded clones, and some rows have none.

CDR3: CASSPYPGSTSGGAYEQYF
DNA: TGCGCCAGCAGCCCCTACCCAGGGTCGACTAGCGGGGGGGCCTACGAGCAGTACTTC
D: TRBD2
J: TRBJ2-7
V: TRBV4-1
size: .

CDR3: CASSGTGTLYSNQPQHF
DNA: TGTGCCAGCAGTGGGACAGGGACCCTATATAGCAATCAGCCCCAGCATTTT
D: TRBD1
J: TRBJ1-5
V: TRBV6-1
size: .

CDR3: CASTSSRVEQFF
DNA: TGTGCCAGTACTTCATCCCGAGTGGAGCAGTTCTTC
D: .
J: TRBJ2-1
V: TRBV19
size: .

CDR3: CASSSGQLLGTDTQYF
DNA: TGTGCCAGCAGTTCCGGACAGCTCCTGGGCACAGATACGCAGTATTTT
D: .
J: TRBJ2-3
V: TRBV6-2/TRBV6-3
size: .

CDR3: CASSLDRPNTEAFF
DNA: TGCGCCAGCAGCTTAGACAGGCCTAACACTGAAGCTTTCTTT
D: .
J: TRBJ1-1
V: TRBV5-1
size: .

CDR3: CASSLDPVTGGFNSPLHF
DNA: TGTGCCAGCAGCTTGGACCCCGTAACAGGGGGGTTTAATTCACCCCTCCACTTT
D: TRBD1
J: TRBJ1-6
V: TRBV5-6
size: .

CDR3: CASSLYGELFF
DNA: TGTGCCAGCAGCTTGTACGGGGAGCTGTTTTTT
D: .
J: TRBJ2-2
V: TRBV5-5
size: .

CDR3: CSASGYSYEQYF
DNA: TGCAGCGCTAGTGGCTACTCCTACGAGCAGTACTTC
D: .
J: TRBJ2-7
V: TRBV20-1
size: .

CDR3: CASSPQGGGAYNEQFF
DNA: TGCGCCAGCAGCCCGCAAGGCGGGGGGGCCTACAATGAGCAGTTCTTC
D: TRBD2
J: TRBJ2-1
V: TRBV5-1
size: once

CDR3: CASSLVGETQYF
DNA: TGTGCCAGCAGCTTAGTCGGAGAGACCCAGTACTTC
D: .
J: TRBJ2-5
V: TRBV7-9
size: .

CDR3: CASSWRLAGTSDTQYF
DNA: TGTGCCAGCAGCTGGAGACTAGCGGGGACCTCAGATACGCAGTATTTT
D: TRBD2
J: TRBJ2-3
V: TRBV7-2
size: .

CDR3: CSVESSGGDLETQYF
DNA: TGCAGCGTTGAGTCTAGCGGGGGAGATTTAGAGACCCAGTACTTC
D: TRBD2
J: TRBJ2-5
V: TRBV29-1
size: .

CDR3: CASSGTPDEQYF
DNA: TGTGCCAGCAGCGGGACTCCGGACGAGCAGTACTTC
D: .
J: TRBJ2-7
V: TRBV9
size: .

CDR3: CASSQDTGGEAFF
DNA: TGCGCCAGCAGCCAAGATACAGGGGGTGAAGCTTTCTTT
D: TRBD1
J: TRBJ1-1
V: TRBV4-1
size: .

CDR3: CASRHPRGLQSRGYTF
DNA: TGTGCCAGCAGACACCCCAGGGGGCTACAGTCCAGAGGCTACACCTTC
D: TRBD1
J: TRBJ1-2
V: TRBV11-2
size: .

CDR3: CASSVGQTSQETQYF
DNA: TGTGCCAGCAGCGTAGGACAGACAAGTCAAGAGACCCAGTACTTC
D: .
J: TRBJ2-5
V: TRBV9
size: .

CDR3: CASSFQGNYGYTF
DNA: TGTGCCAGCAGTTTCCAGGGGAACTATGGCTACACCTTC
D: .
J: TRBJ1-2
V: TRBV27
size: .

CDR3: CASSLARETQYF
DNA: TGTGCCAGCAGCTTAGCGCGAGAGACCCAGTACTTC
D: .
J: TRBJ2-5
V: TRBV7-2
size: .

CDR3: CAISESTGSNEKLFF
DNA: TGTGCCATCAGTGAGTCTACAGGATCTAATGAAAAACTGTTTTTT
D: .
J: TRBJ1-4
V: TRBV10-3
size: .

CDR3: CASSQDTEGEQYF
DNA: TGTGCCAGCAGCCAAGATACGGAGGGGGAGCAGTACTTC
D: .
J: TRBJ2-7
V: TRBV14
size: .

CDR3: CASSTPGTGQYF
DNA: TGTGCCAGCAGTACCCCCGGGACAGGGCAGTACTTC
D: TRBD1
J: TRBJ2-7
V: TRBV2
size: .

CDR3: CASSILAGDTDTQYF
DNA: TGTGCCAGCAGCATCCTAGCGGGGGACACAGATACGCAGTATTTT
D: TRBD2
J: TRBJ2-3
V: TRBV9
size: .

CDR3: CASSGLNTGELFF
DNA: TGTGCCAGCAGTGGGCTGAACACCGGGGAGCTGTTTTTT
D: .
J: TRBJ2-2
V: TRBV25-1
size: .

CDR3: CASSEGGLDQPQYF
DNA: TGTGCCAGCAGTGAAGGAGGTTTAGATCAGCCCCAGTATTTT
D: .
J: TRBJ2-3
V: TRBV6-1
size: .

CDR3: CASSQDQGWSSPLHF
DNA: TGCGCCAGCAGCCAAGATCAGGGGTGGTCGTCACCCCTCCACTTT
D: .
J: TRBJ1-6
V: TRBV4-3
size: .

CDR3: CASSRTAGQNEKLFF
DNA: TGTGCCAGCAGTCGGACAGCGGGACAAAATGAAAAACTGTTTTTT
D: .
J: TRBJ1-4
V: TRBV6-5
size: .

CDR3: CASSEQGAGEQYF
DNA: TGTGCCAGCAGCGAACAGGGGGCAGGCGAGCAGTACTTC
D: TRBD1
J: TRBJ2-7
V: TRBV11-3
size: .

CDR3: CASRDRLAKNIQYF
DNA: TGTGCCAGCAGGGACAGGTTAGCCAAAAACATTCAGTACTTC
D: TRBD1
J: TRBJ2-4
V: TRBV2
size: .

CDR3: CASSQTGDTEAFF
DNA: TGTGCCAGCAGCCAAACAGGGGACACTGAAGCTTTCTTT
D: TRBD1
J: TRBJ1-1
V: TRBV11-3
size: many

CDR3: CASSTGGAVLPDTQYF
DNA: TGTGCCAGCAGCACCGGAGGGGCCGTACTCCCAGATACGCAGTATTTT
D: .
J: TRBJ2-3
V: TRBV7-9
size: .

CDR3: CASSLVPGLAGGPSYEQYF
DNA: TGCGCCAGCAGCTTGGTACCGGGACTAGCGGGGGGCCCTTCCTACGAGCAGTACTTC
D: TRBD2
J: TRBJ2-7
V: TRBV5-1
size: .

CDR3: CASSFPIGGQGAGELFF
DNA: TGTGCCAGCAGCTTCCCAATTGGGGGGCAGGGGGCCGGGGAGCTGTTTTTT
D: .
J: TRBJ2-2
V: TRBV9
size: .

CDR3: CASSLSSGGQETQYF
DNA: TGTGCCAGCAGCTTGTCCAGCGGGGGTCAAGAGACCCAGTACTTC
D: TRBD2
J: TRBJ2-5
V: TRBV7-9
size: .

CDR3: CASSAPANYGYTF
DNA: TGTGCCAGTAGTGCCCCAGCTAACTATGGCTACACCTTC
D: .
J: TRBJ1-2
V: TRBV19
size: .

CDR3: CASSIPRGGNYGYTF
DNA: TGTGCCAGTAGTATCCCGAGGGGGGGAAACTATGGCTACACCTTC
D: .
J: TRBJ1-2
V: TRBV19
size: .

CDR3: CASSVAGTGVGTEAFF
DNA: TGTGCCAGCAGCGTAGCCGGGACAGGGGTAGGTACTGAAGCTTTCTTT
D: TRBD1
J: TRBJ1-1
V: TRBV9
size: .

CDR3: CASSLGENTEAFF
DNA: TGTGCCAGCAGCTTAGGCGAGAACACTGAAGCTTTCTTT
D: .
J: TRBJ1-1
V: TRBV11-2
size: .

CDR3: CARGGQGDTEAFF
DNA: TGTGCCAGAGGGGGACAGGGTGACACTGAAGCTTTCTTT
D: TRBD1
J: TRBJ1-1
V: TRBV5-4
size: .

CDR3: CASSEAGYEQYF
DNA: TGTGCCAGCAGTGAGGCAGGGTACGAGCAGTACTTC
D: .
J: TRBJ2-7
V: TRBV2
size: .

CDR3: CASSPVGAWGNTEAFF
DNA: TGTGCCAGCAGCCCGGTGGGGGCTTGGGGCAACACTGAAGCTTTCTTT
D: .
J: TRBJ1-1
V: TRBV3-1/TRBV3-2
size: .

CDR3: CASTPRQAGPHEQYF
DNA: TGTGCCAGTACCCCAAGGCAGGCTGGCCCCCACGAGCAGTACTTC
D: .
J: TRBJ2-7
V: TRBV19
size: .

CDR3: CASIGGRGPYEQYF
DNA: TGTGCCAGCATCGGTGGCAGGGGGCCGTACGAGCAGTACTTC
D: TRBD1
J: TRBJ2-7
V: TRBV2
size: .

CDR3: CASSEVLPNTEAFF
DNA: TGTGCCAGCAGTGAGGTACTGCCCAACACTGAAGCTTTCTTT
D: .
J: TRBJ1-1
V: TRBV25-1
size: .

CDR3: CASSISGGPTYEQYF
DNA: TGTGCCAGCAGCATTAGCGGGGGTCCTACCTACGAGCAGTACTTC
D: TRBD2
J: TRBJ2-7
V: TRBV9
size: .

CDR3: CASSYDLGGSFGYTF
DNA: TGTGCCAGCAGTTACGATCTGGGAGGTTCGTTTGGCTACACCTTC
D: .
J: TRBJ1-2
V: TRBV6-2/TRBV6-3
size: .

CDR3: CASSLGRRGNYGYTF
DNA: TGTGCCAGCAGCTTAGGGAGAAGGGGCAACTATGGCTACACCTTC
D: .
J: TRBJ1-2
V: TRBV7-9
size: .